This entry features one TCR beta chain sequence. Its antigen is unidentified. This entry belongs to a study of post-analysis software for immune sequencing data. Study-wide results and limits: When patients were compared with controls, 4 or 5 TRBV segments were more frequent, TRBV5-6, TRBV5-1 and TRBV20-1 among them.

Unique molecular identifiers were present in the TCR beta cDNA libraries. TCRdb called the PCR reads again in MiXCR, with one record for every CDR3 protein. This table has hundreds of thousands of distinct CDR3 sequences, roughly 45% appearing once. This CDR3 comprises 14 residues. Germline CDR1 and CDR2: DFQATT and SNEGSKA (reference sequence). V usage is TRBV20-1 and J usage is TRBJ2-5; D not resolved. The closer fit of TRBJ2-7 to the DNA end suggests the J call may be wrong. Material for sequencing was blood. The TCR originated in a girl aged 10 to 17 with multiple sclerosis. This chain's CDR3 is CSASLLSGSYEQYF. CDR3 coding DNA: TGCAGTGCTAGTTTACTCTCGGGCTCCTACGAGCAGTACTTC.